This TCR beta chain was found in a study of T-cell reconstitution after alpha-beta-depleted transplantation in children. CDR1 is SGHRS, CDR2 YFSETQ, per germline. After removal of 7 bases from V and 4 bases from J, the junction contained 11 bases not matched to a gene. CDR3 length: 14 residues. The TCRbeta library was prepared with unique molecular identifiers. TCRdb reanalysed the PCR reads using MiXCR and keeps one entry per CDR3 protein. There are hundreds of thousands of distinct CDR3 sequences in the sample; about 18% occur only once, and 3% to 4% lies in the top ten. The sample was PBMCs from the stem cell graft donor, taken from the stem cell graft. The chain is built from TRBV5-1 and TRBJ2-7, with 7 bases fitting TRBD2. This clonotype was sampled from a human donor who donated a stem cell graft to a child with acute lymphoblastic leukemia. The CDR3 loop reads CASAQPSGEYEQYF. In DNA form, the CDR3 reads TGCGCCAGCGCGCAACCTAGCGGAGAATACGAGCAGTACTTC.